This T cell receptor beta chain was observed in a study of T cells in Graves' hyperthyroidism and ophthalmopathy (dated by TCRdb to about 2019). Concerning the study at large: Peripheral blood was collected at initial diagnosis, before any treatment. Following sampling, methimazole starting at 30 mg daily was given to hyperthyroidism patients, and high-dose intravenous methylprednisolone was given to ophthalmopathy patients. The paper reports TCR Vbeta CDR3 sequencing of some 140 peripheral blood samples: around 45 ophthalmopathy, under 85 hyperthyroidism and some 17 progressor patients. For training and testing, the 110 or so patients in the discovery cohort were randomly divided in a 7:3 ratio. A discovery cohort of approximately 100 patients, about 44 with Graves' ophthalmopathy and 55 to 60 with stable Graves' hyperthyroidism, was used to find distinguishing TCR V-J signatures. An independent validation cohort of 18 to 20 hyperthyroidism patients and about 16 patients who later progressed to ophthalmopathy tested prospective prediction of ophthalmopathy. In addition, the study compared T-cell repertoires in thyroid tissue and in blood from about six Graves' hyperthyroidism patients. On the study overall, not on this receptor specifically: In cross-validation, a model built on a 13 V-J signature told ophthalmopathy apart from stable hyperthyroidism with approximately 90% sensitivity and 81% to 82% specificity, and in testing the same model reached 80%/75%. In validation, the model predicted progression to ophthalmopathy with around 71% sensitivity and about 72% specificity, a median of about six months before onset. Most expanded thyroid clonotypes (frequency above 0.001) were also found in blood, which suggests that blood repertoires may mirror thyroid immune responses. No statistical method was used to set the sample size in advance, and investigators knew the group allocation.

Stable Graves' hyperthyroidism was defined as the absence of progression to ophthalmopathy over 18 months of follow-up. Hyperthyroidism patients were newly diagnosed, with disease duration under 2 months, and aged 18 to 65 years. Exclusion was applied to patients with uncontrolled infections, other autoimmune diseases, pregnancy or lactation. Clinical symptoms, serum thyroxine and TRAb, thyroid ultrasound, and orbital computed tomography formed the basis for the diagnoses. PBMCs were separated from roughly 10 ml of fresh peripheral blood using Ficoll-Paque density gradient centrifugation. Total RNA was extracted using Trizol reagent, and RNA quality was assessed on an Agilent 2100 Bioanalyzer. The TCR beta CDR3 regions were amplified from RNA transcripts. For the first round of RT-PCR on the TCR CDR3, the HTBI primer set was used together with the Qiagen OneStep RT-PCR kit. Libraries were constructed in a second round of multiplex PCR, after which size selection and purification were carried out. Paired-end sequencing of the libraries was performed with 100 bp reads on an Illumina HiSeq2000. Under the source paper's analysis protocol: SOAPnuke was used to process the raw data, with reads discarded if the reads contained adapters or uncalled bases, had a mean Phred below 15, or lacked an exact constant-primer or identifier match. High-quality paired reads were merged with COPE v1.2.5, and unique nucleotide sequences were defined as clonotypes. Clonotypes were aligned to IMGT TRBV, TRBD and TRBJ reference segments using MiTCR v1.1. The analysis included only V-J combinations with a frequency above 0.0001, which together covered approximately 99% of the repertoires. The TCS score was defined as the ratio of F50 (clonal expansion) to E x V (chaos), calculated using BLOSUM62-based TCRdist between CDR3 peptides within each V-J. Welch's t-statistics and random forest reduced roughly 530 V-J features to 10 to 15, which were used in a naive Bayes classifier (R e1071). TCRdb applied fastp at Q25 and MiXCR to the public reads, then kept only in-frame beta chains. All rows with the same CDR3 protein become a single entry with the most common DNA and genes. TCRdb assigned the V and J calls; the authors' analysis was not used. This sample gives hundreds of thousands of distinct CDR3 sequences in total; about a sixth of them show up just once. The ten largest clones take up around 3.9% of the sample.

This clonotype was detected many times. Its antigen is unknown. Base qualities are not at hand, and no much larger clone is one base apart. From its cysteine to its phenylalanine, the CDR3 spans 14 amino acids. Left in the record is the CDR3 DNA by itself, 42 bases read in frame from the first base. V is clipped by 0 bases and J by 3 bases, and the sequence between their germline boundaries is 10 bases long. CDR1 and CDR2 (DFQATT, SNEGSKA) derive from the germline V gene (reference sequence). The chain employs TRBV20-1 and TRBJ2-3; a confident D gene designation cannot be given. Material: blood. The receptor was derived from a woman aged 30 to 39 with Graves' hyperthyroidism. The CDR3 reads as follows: CSARDHGSTDTQYF. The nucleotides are TGCAGTGCTAGAGATCACGGCAGTACAGATACGCAGTATTTT.